This T cell receptor beta chain emerged from a study of Graves' ophthalmopathy and Graves' hyperthyroidism. Broader study findings: Appearing in blood as well were most expanded thyroid clonotypes above 0.001 frequency.

Hyperthyroidism was new, under 2 months, in patients aged 18 to 65. For repertoire sequencing, the TCR beta CDR3 regions were amplified from RNA transcripts. First-round RT-PCR employed HTBI primers, with a second-round multiplex PCR after it. TCRdb reprocessed the multiplex PCR reads via MiXCR and lists one record per CDR3 protein. The sample has some 350,000 distinct CDR3 sequences, about 18% seen once. There are many counts of this clonotype. Its antigen is not identified. The CDR3 runs 15 residues. The junction had 5 bases not matched to a gene; V was cut back by 6 bases and J by 5 bases. Germline V gene sequence: CDR1 SNHLY, CDR2 FYNNEI.

This sequence joins TRBV2 and TRBJ2-5, with 14 nucleotides matching TRBD2. This TCR came from an adult woman with stable Graves' hyperthyroidism. The sample consisted of peripheral blood. The CDR3, as DNA: TGTGCCAGCAGGGCTGGGACTAGCGGGAGCGAGACCCAGTACTTC. Translated: CASRAGTSGSETQYF.